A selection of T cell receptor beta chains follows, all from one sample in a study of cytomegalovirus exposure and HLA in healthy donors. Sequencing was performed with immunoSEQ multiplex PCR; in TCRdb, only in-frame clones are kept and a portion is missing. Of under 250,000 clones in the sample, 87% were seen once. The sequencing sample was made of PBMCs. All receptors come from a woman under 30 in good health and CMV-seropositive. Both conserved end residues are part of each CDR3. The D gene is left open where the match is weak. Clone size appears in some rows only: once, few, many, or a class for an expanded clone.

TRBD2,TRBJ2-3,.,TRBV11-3,TGTGCCAGCAGCTCGATAGCGGGAGGGGAAGATACGCAGTATTTT,CASSSIAGGEDTQYF
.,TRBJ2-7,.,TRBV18,TGTGCCAGCTCACCAGGTAAAGGGGATTACGAGCAGTACTTC,CASSPGKGDYEQYF
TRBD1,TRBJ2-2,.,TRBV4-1,TGCGCCAGCAGTCGACAGGGCGCCGGGGAGCTGTTTTTT,CASSRQGAGELFF
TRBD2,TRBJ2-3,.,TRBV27,TGTGCCAGCAGTGAAACGGGACTAGCGGGAACGGGGACGCAGTATTTT,CASSETGLAGTGTQYF
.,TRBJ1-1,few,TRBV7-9,TGTGCCAGCAGCTTAGAGCCGGGGGGCCTCACTGAAGCTTTCTTT,CASSLEPGGLTEAFF
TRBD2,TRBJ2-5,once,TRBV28,TGTGCCAGCAGTTGGACTCTAGCGGAGCAACAAGAGACCCAGTACTTC,CASSWTLAEQQETQYF
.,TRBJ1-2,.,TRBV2,TGTGCCACCGAAAAGGACTCCTATGGCTACACCTTC,CATEKDSYGYTF
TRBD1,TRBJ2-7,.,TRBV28,TGTGCCAGCAGTTTACTGTCCGGGACAGGGGTGTCCTACGAGCAGTACTTC,CASSLLSGTGVSYEQYF
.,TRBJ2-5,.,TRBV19,TGTGCCAGTATGGGCGAGACCCAGTACTTC,CASMGETQYF
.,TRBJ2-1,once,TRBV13,TGTGCCAGCAACGGACAGAGCTCCTACAATGAGCAGTTCTTC,CASNGQSSYNEQFF
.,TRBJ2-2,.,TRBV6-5,TGTGCCAGCAGTTACGTTTGGGGGGAGAACACCGGGGAGCTGTTTTTT,CASSYVWGENTGELFF
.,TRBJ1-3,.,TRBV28,TGTGCCAGCGGACTCAGGGGTTTGCACACCATATATTTT,CASGLRGLHTIYF
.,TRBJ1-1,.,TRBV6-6,TGTGCCAGCAGTACTCCCGAGAGGGCCCTTTCTGAAGCTTTCTTT,CASSTPERALSEAFF
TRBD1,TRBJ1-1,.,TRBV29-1,TGCAGCGTTGAAAGACAGGGAAGGTTCACTGAAGCTTTCTTT,CSVERQGRFTEAFF
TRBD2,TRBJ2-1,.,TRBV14,TGTGCCACCGTGCTTCCCCGGGAGGGCCGCCTTGAGCAGTTCTTC,CATVLPREGRLEQFF
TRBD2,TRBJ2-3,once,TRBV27,TGTGCCAGCAGTAAACTAGCGACTAGCACAGATACGCAGTATTTT,CASSKLATSTDTQYF
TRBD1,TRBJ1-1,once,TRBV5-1,TGCGCCAGCAGCACAGGAACAGGGGGCTACACTGAAGCTTTCTTT,CASSTGTGGYTEAFF
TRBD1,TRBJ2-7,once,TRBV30,TGTGCCTGGAGTGGGACAGGGGACGGCTACGAGCAGTACTTC,CAWSGTGDGYEQYF
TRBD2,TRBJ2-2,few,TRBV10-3,TGTGCCATCGGGGCGGGAGTTACCGGGGAGCTGTTTTTT,CAIGAGVTGELFF
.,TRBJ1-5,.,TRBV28,TGTGCCAGCAACCCGGGGGGGGGCGGACAGCCCCAGCATTTT,CASNPGGGGQPQHF
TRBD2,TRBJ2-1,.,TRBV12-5,TGTGCTAGTGGTTTCATCGACAAGGGACTAGCGGGGAGCTCCTACAATGAGCAGTTCTTC,CASGFIDKGLAGSSYNEQFF
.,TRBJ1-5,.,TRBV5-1,TGCGCCAGCAGCTTGGAGGGAGATAGCAATCAGCCCCAGCATTTT,CASSLEGDSNQPQHF
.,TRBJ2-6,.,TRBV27,TGTGCCAGCAGTTTCTTCCTCTCTGGGGCCAACGTCCTGACTTTC,CASSFFLSGANVLTF
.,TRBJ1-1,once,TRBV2,TGTGCCAGCAATCAGAACACTGAAGCTTTCTTT,CASNQNTEAFF
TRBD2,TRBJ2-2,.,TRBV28,TGTGCCAGCATTCGTCGGACTAGCGGGAGGTCGCGTACCGGGGAGCTGTTTTTT,CASIRRTSGRSRTGELFF
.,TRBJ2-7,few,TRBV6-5,TGTGCCAGCAGTTACTCAGTGCGGAACGAGCAGTACTTC,CASSYSVRNEQYF
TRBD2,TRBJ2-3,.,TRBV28,TGTGCCAGCAGTTTTCCGGGACTAGCGGGAGGGCCGGGGGTCACAGATACGCAGTATTTT,CASSFPGLAGGPGVTDTQYF
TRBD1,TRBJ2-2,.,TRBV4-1,TGCGCCAGCAGTGTTCCCGCCGGCACAGGGGATTTCGGGGAGCTGTTTTTT,CASSVPAGTGDFGELFF
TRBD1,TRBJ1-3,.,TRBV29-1,TGCAGCGTTGAGACAGGGGGCTTTAACACCATATATTTT,CSVETGGFNTIYF
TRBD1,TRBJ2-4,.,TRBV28,TGTGCCAGCAGTTTGACAGGGAACTCCATTCAGTACTTC,CASSLTGNSIQYF
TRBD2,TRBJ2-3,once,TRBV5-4,TGTGCCAGCAGCTTGGACCCAGCGGGAGGGATCTCAGATACGCAGTATTTT,CASSLDPAGGISDTQYF
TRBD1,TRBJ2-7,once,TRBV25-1,TGTGCCAGCAGTGAATCGGATGGACAGGGCCAGTACGAGCAGTACTTC,CASSESDGQGQYEQYF
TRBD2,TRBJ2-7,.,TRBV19,TGTGCCAGTAGTTCAAGCGGGAGGGCCAGGGAGCAGTACTTC,CASSSSGRAREQYF
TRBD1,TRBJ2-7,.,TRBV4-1,TGCGCCAGCAGGAAACCGGGACAGGGTTACGAGCAGTACTTC,CASRKPGQGYEQYF
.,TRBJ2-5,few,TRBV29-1,TGCAGCGTCGGCTCGGGGTTCTCGGAGACCCAGTACTTC,CSVGSGFSETQYF
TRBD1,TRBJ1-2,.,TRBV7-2,TGTGCCAGCAGCCCGCGGACAGGACCTAACTATGGCTACACCTTC,CASSPRTGPNYGYTF
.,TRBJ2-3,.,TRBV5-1,TGCGCCAGCAGCGTAAGACTAGGGGTGGGCACAGATACGCAGTATTTT,CASSVRLGVGTDTQYF
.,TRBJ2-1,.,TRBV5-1,TGCGCCAGCAGCTTAAGCACAGGCAATGAGCAGTTCTTC,CASSLSTGNEQFF
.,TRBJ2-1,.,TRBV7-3,TGTGCCAGCAGCCGGGCCGGAGGGCCTTTTAATGAGCAGTTCTTC,CASSRAGGPFNEQFF
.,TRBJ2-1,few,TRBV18,TGTGCCAGCTCACCACCGGGACTGATTCTTCCGTTCTTC,CASSPPGLILPFF
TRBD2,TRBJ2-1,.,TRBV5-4,TGTGCCAGCAGGGTCCTGGCGGGAGCATCCTACAATGAGCAGTTCTTC,CASRVLAGASYNEQFF
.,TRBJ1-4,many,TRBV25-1,TGTGCCAGCAGTTTAGGGGCTAATGAAAAACTGTTTTTT,CASSLGANEKLFF
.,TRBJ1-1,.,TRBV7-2,TGTGCCAGCAGCTTACGGTCAGGAAACACTGAAGCTTTCTTT,CASSLRSGNTEAFF
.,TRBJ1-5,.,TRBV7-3,TGTGCCAGCAGCTCAAAGGTTGGGCAGGCCAGGGATCAGCCCCAGCATTTT,CASSSKVGQARDQPQHF
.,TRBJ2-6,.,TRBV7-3,TGTGCCAGCAGCCCTTCGGCGACAGTCTCTGGGGCCAACGTCCTGACTTTC,CASSPSATVSGANVLTF
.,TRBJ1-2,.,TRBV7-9,TGTGCCAGCAGCTTAGGCGACCTTAGCTCTGGCTACACCTTC,CASSLGDLSSGYTF
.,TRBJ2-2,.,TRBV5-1,TGCGCCAACGAAGGGGACACCGGGGAGCTGTTTTTT,CANEGDTGELFF
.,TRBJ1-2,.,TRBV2,TGTGCCAGCAGCCCGTTCGGTAACTATGGCTACACCTTC,CASSPFGNYGYTF
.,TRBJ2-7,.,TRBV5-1,TGCGCCAGCAGCTTGAGGGGCAGGGACGAGCAGTACTTC,CASSLRGRDEQYF
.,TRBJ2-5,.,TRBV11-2,TGTGCCAGCAGCTTAAGGCGGGCGGTTAAAGAGACCCAGTACTTC,CASSLRRAVKETQYF
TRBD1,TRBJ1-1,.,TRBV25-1,TGTGCCAGCAGCCCTACGACAGGGAACTCTGAAGCTTTCTTT,CASSPTTGNSEAFF